This T cell receptor beta chain was sequenced during a study of CD8 T cells in Susac syndrome. General study points: No clonal expansion appeared among CD4+ T cells in Susac patients.

An input of about 0.5 to 1 ug of RNA was subjected to reverse transcription using random hexamers. Amplification of TCR beta CDR3 spanned 54 Vbeta and 13 Jbeta via immunoSEQ multiplex PCR. TCRdb called the immunoSEQ multiplex PCR reads again in MiXCR, with one record for every CDR3 protein. The sample includes about 140,000 distinct CDR3 sequences, approximately 95% of them seen just once. CDR3 size: 13 residues. Germline assignment: CDR1 SNHLY and CDR2 FYNNEI. Trimming cost V 4 bases and J 5 bases, with 11 bases left between them. From blood CD8+ and CD4+ T cells, TCR beta sequences were generated. While CD8+ and CD4+ T cells were isolated negatively, TEMRA cells were enriched by FACS. As regards this clonotype: The antigen remains unidentified.

This sequence joins TRBV2 and TRBJ2-5; D might be TRBD1 (6 bases). The sequencing sample was made of CD4+ T cells from PBMCs. This TCR came from a human donor with Susac syndrome. The CDR3: CASSGGRGETQYF. CDR3 coding DNA: TGTGCCAGCAGTGGGGGGCGCGGGGAGACCCAGTACTTC. Full variable domain (outside the CDR3, taken from reference TRBV2 and TRBJ2-5): EPEVTQTPSHQVTQMGQEVILRCVPISNHLYFYWYRQILGQKVEFLVSFYNNEISEKSEIFDDQFSVERPDGSNFTLKIRSTKLEDSAMYFCASSGGRGETQYFGPGTRLLVL.